The sequence of this T cell receptor (beta chain) was determined in a study of OX40 agonist ivuxolimab in advanced cancers. Study at large: The study enrolled dose-escalation patients with hepatocellular carcinoma, melanoma, renal cell or head and neck cancer. Whole-study results and caveats: There was clonal expansion of CD4+ and CD8+ blood T cells by week 6 at 0.1 to 3.0 mg/kg.

Profiling relied on immunoSEQ multiplex PCR, and the TCRdb table lists in-frame clones only, not all of them. The sample carries 95,000 to 100,000 clones, roughly four fifths recorded once. This clone was observed a single time. The antigen remains unidentified. The ends were cut back, 6 bases at V and 7 bases at J, with 18 bases in the middle. Germline loops: CDR1 MNHNY, CDR2 SVGAGI (reference sequence). The CDR3 runs to 15 residues. This receptor was taken from an adult with an advanced solid tumor such as melanoma, head and neck, liver or kidney cancer. The material sequenced was CD4+ or CD8+ T cells sorted from blood, taken in a trial of the OX40 agonist ivuxolimab. The J gene is TRBJ2-2, the V gene TRBV6-6, with D possibly being TRBD1 (6 bases). CDR3 sequence (DNA): TGTGCCAGCAGGCTACAACGGGACACAGGCGGGGAGCTGTTTTTT. It specifies CASRLQRDTGGELFF.